This passage covers 29 T cell receptor beta chains from one sample sequenced in a study of technical replicates of blood from a handful of donors. The data were produced by immunoSEQ multiplex PCR, yet TCRdb's version contains in-frame clones alone and is incomplete. The table shows approximately 80,000 clones, with 91% occurring only once. Sequences were obtained from T cells isolated from PBMCs. Receptors were obtained from a human donor in good health.

The chain employs TRBV30 and TRBJ1-2; 11 positions match TRBD1. This CDR3 has 17 amino acids. The J segment lost 4 bases and the V segment lost 5 bases, leaving 15 bases of the junction unmatched. Germline V gene lookup returns CDR1 GTSNPN and CDR2 SVGIG (reference sequence). The DNA of the CDR3 is TGTGCCTGGGAGACCCCGGGACAGGGGGACTTTGGCTATGGCTACACCTTC. Amino acids: CAWETPGQGDFGYGYTF.

The gene calls are TRBV5-1 and TRBJ1-4; possibly TRBD1 for D (6 bases). The length of the CDR3 is 15 residues. V lost 4 bases, J lost 3 bases, and 13 bases lay in between. Germline V lookup: CDR1 SGHRS, CDR2 YFSETQ. In DNA form, the CDR3 reads TGCGCCAGCAGCCTAGGACAGCGTGCTAATGAAAAACTGTTTTTT. This gives the protein CASSLGQRANEKLFF.

V and J are TRBV27 and TRBJ2-7, with 9 positions matching TRBD1. The germline gives CDR1 MNHEY, CDR2 SMNVEV (reference sequence). The V and J ends lost 6 bases and 3 bases, in that order; junction bases with no gene match: 9. The CDR3 consists of 15 residues. In nucleotides, the CDR3 is TGTGCCAGCAGGGGAGCAGGGACAGGGCTCTACGAGCAGTACTTC. This gives the protein CASRGAGTGLYEQYF.

CDR3: CASTYGTSRPYEQYF. In nucleotides, the CDR3 is TGTGCCAGCACCTACGGGACATCCCGGCCCTACGAGCAGTACTTC. The V gene is TRBV7-9, the J gene TRBJ2-7, with D perhaps TRBD1 (6 bases). V was pared by 7 bases and J by 2 bases, with 18 bases between. CDR1 is SEHNR and CDR2 is FQNEAQ in the germline V gene (reference sequence). The CDR3 consists of 15 residues.

CDR3 amino acids: CASSEAAGQDSYNEQFF. The CDR3 nucleotides are TGTGCCAGCAGTGAAGCGGCGGGACAGGACTCCTACAATGAGCAGTTCTTC. The chain uses TRBV6-1 and TRBJ2-1; 8 bases fit TRBD1. From germline, CDR1 is MNHNS and CDR2 SASEGT. CDR3 length: 17 residues. After removal of 0 bases from V and 0 bases from J, the junction contained 4 bases not matched to a gene.

The J gene is TRBJ2-7, the V gene TRBV30; 8 bases match TRBD2. The CDR3 has 13 amino acids. With V trimmed by 6 bases and J by 1 base, 5 bases remained unmatched. Per germline, CDR1 GTSNPN and CDR2 SVGIG (reference sequence). DNA of the CDR3: TGTGCCTGTGGACTAGCCTTATCCTACGAGCAGTACTTC. This sequence encodes CACGLALSYEQYF.

The V gene is TRBV28, the J gene TRBJ1-5; 9 nucleotides line up with TRBD1. The CDR3 loop spans 16 amino acids. Germline V CDR1 and CDR2: MDHEN, SYDVKM. The trim removed 8 bases at V and 5 bases at J, leaving 13 bases unmatched. This CDR3 reads CASYAFGTGTDQPQHF. CDR3 DNA sequence: TGTGCCAGCTACGCTTTTGGGACAGGGACGGATCAGCCCCAGCATTTT.

CDR3 protein: CATSRGLAGESDYEQYF. The DNA of the CDR3 is TGTGCCACCAGCAGGGGACTAGCGGGAGAGTCCGACTACGAGCAGTACTTC. The V gene is TRBV15, the J gene TRBJ2-7; 14 positions agree with TRBD2. Trimming took 3 bases from V and 3 from J; bases not matched to a gene: 7. Germline V gives CDR1 LNHNV, CDR2 YYDKDF (reference sequence). This CDR3 is 17 amino acids long.

The genes are TRBV6-1 and TRBJ1-6, with D uncertain. The germline V gene encodes CDR1 MNHNS and CDR2 SASEGT. This CDR3 is 13 amino acids long. Trimming took 7 bases from V and 10 from J, leaving 14 bases between them. DNA of the CDR3: TGTGCCAGCACCAGCGACCTGCAATCACCCCTCCACTTT. Translation: CASTSDLQSPLHF.

This clone was recorded only once. For the CDR3, the DNA is TGTGCCAGCAGCCCTCGCGGGGGACAGGGACACGAAAAACTGTTTTTT. It codes for CASSPRGGQGHEKLFF. The V and J genes are TRBV9 and TRBJ1-4; 9 bases match TRBD1. This CDR3 is 16 amino acids long. CDR1 is SGDLS and CDR2 is YYNGEE in the germline V gene. Trimming cost V 4 bases and J 8 bases; bases outside gene matches: 12.

The rearrangement links TRBV5-5 to TRBJ2-2; D is unclear. Germline CDR1 reads SGHKS; CDR2 reads YYEKEE (reference sequence). Between the trimmed V and J ends, which lost 4 bases and 5 bases, there was a span of 9 bases. The CDR3 covers 13 residues. This chain's CDR3 is CASSPQWTGELFF. CDR3 DNA sequence: TGTGCCAGCAGCCCTCAGTGGACCGGGGAGCTGTTTTTT.

This chain uses TRBV29-1 with TRBJ2-7; no clear D. Trimming took 5 bases from V and 3 from J, leaving 17 bases between them. The CDR3 runs to 14 residues. The germline V gene encodes CDR1 SQVTM and CDR2 ANQGSEA. As DNA, the CDR3 is TGCAGCGTTAATCTAGTCGGTTTCGTCTACGAGCAGTACTTC. Translating it yields CSVNLVGFVYEQYF.

The V gene is TRBV5-1, the J gene TRBJ2-7; 8 bases fit TRBD2. V was pared by 4 bases and J by 2 bases, with 5 bases of the junction left unmatched. The CDR3 is 14 amino acids. Germline loops: CDR1 SGHRS, CDR2 YFSETQ. CDR3 sequence (DNA): TGCGCCAGCAGCAGTAGCGGGAACGCCTACGAGCAGTACTTC. Amino acid sequence: CASSSSGNAYEQYF.

A few counts support this clone. The genes are TRBV19 and TRBJ1-1; D possibly corresponds to TRBD1 (6 bases). The CDR3 extends over 14 amino acids. Trimming left V 4 bases short and J 1 base short, with 10 bases between. Germline CDR1 and CDR2: LNHDA and SQIVND (reference sequence). The CDR3, as DNA: TGTGCCAGTAGTAAACAGGGTGGGAACACTGAAGCTTTCTTT. Amino acids: CASSKQGGNTEAFF.

The chain carries TRBV27 and TRBJ1-3; 8 bases line up with TRBD1. V was pared by 4 bases and J by 4 bases, with 0 bases of the junction left unmatched. This CDR3 comprises 13 residues. Germline V CDR1 and CDR2: MNHEY, SMNVEV (reference sequence). The DNA of the CDR3 is TGTGCCAGCAGTTGGGACAGGGGAAACACCATATATTTT. It specifies CASSWDRGNTIYF.

The V gene is TRBV11-1, the J gene TRBJ2-3; possible D gene TRBD2, 5 bases. CDR1 and CDR2 (germline): SGHAT, FQDESV (reference sequence). The CDR3 length is 15 residues. V was pared by 2 bases and J by 4 bases, with 13 bases between. The CDR3 loop is CASSLFGVQADTQYF. The CDR3 region has the DNA TGTGCCAGCAGCTTATTCGGGGTGCAGGCAGATACGCAGTATTTT.

The chain carries TRBV5-6 and TRBJ2-1, with TRBD2 matching over 11 bases. V gave up 1 base and J gave up 4 bases; unmatched junction bases: 4. The V gene's germline CDR1 is SGHDT and CDR2 YYEEEE. The CDR3 runs 16 residues. The CDR3 DNA reads as TGTGCCAGCAGCTTGATGCTAGCGGGGGGATACAATGAGCAGTTCTTC. It is translated as CASSLMLAGGYNEQFF.

The CDR3 here is CASTRDRETQYF. As DNA, the CDR3 is TGTGCCAGCACCCGGGATCGGGAGACCCAGTACTTC. The gene calls are TRBV2 and TRBJ2-5, with a weak D call TRBD2 (5 bases). Germline loops: CDR1 SNHLY, CDR2 FYNNEI. CDR3 length equals 12 residues. Trimming cost V 7 bases and J 5 bases, with 11 bases left between them. Together with reference TRBV2 and TRBJ2-5, the CDR3 gives the full variable domain: EPEVTQTPSHQVTQMGQEVILRCVPISNHLYFYWYRQILGQKVEFLVSFYNNEISEKSEIFDDQFSVERPDGSNFTLKIRSTKLEDSAMYFCASTRDRETQYFGPGTRLLVL.

J is TRBJ2-3 and V is TRBV7-9; D possibly corresponds to TRBD2 (6 bases). Germline V lookup: CDR1 SEHNR, CDR2 FQNEAQ (reference sequence). The V gene lost 0 bases and the J gene lost 2 bases, with 9 bases spanning the gap. The CDR3 runs 15 residues. The CDR3 nucleotides are TGTGCCAGCAGCTTAGCGGGGGGTGCCACAGATACGCAGTATTTT. Its translation is CASSLAGGATDTQYF.

V usage is TRBV7-9 and J usage is TRBJ2-5; the match to TRBD1 covers 7 bases. V lost 0 bases to trimming and J lost 2 bases; unmatched junction nucleotides: 3. This CDR3 spans 15 amino acids. Germline CDR1 SEHNR, CDR2 FQNEAQ (reference sequence). The CDR3 reads CASSLARDRQETQYF. CDR3 sequence (DNA): TGTGCCAGCAGCTTAGCCAGGGACAGACAAGAGACCCAGTACTTC.

V gene TRBV27 combines with J gene TRBJ1-3; the D gene is possibly TRBD1 (6 bases). Per germline, CDR1 MNHEY and CDR2 SMNVEV (reference sequence). The CDR3 totals 14 residues. Deletions cut 4 bases from V and 2 bases from J, with 9 bases between. Written as DNA, the CDR3 is TGTGCCAGCAGTTCCGGGGGGCCTGGAAACACCATATATTTT. Translated, it gives CASSSGGPGNTIYF.

The rearrangement uses TRBV20-1 and TRBJ2-7, with a tentative D call TRBD2 (6 bases). The V end lost 5 bases, the J end lost 6 bases, and 11 bases lay between the germline ends. Germline CDR1 DFQATT, CDR2 SNEGSKA (reference sequence). The CDR3 contains 11 residues. The CDR3 nucleotides read TGCAGTGCTCAACTAGCAGGCGAGCAGTACTTC. This codes for CSAQLAGEQYF.

The DNA of the CDR3 is TGTGCCAGCAGCCCTTATAGCGGGAGGTACGAGCAGTACTTC. The encoded protein is CASSPYSGRYEQYF. This chain uses TRBV7-2 with TRBJ2-7, with 10 nucleotides matching TRBD2. V shed 5 bases and J 4 bases; nucleotides not matched to a gene: 5. The CDR3 sequence is 14 residues long. Germline lookup yields CDR1 SGHTA and CDR2 FQGNSA. Drawing the rest from reference TRBV7-2 and TRBJ2-7, the complete variable domain is GAGVSQSPSNKVTEKGKDVELRCDPISGHTALYWYRQSLGQGLEFLIYFQGNSAPDKSGLPSDRFSAERTGGSVSTLTIQRTQQEDSAVYLCASSPYSGRYEQYFGPGTRLTVT.

The V and J genes are TRBV14 and TRBJ2-7, with TRBD2 matching over 8 bases. CDR1 and CDR2 (germline): SGHDN, FVKESK. The CDR3 sequence is 14 residues long. V lost 7 bases and J lost 0; bases outside the gene matches: 5. The CDR3 protein is CASTLAGSSYEQYF. The CDR3 DNA reads as TGTGCCAGCACCCTAGCGGGTAGCTCCTACGAGCAGTACTTC.

The chain couples TRBV6-6 to TRBJ2-7; 11 bases match TRBD1. J gave up 2 bases and V 7 bases, and 1 base lay outside the gene matches. Germline V CDR1 and CDR2: MNHNY, SVGAGI (reference sequence). This CDR3 has 13 amino acids. The CDR3 loop reads CASTDRGPYEQYF. The CDR3 DNA sequence: TGTGCCAGCACGGACAGGGGGCCCTACGAGCAGTACTTC.

About this clone: Compared with germline, one end of the junction differs, possibly owing to a read error. The chain links TRBV14 to TRBJ2-3; 15 nucleotides line up with TRBD2. The CDR3 consists of 18 residues. CDR1 is SGHDN, CDR2 FVKESK, per germline. The CDR3 sequence is CASTQEGLAGGPTDTQYF. In DNA, the CDR3 is TGTGCCAGCACCCAAGAGGGACTAGCGGGGGGTCCGACAGATACGCAGTATTTT.

The J gene is TRBJ2-1, the V gene TRBV27; TRBD2 might be the D (6 bases). CDR3 length: 15 residues. The germline CDR1 and CDR2 sequences are MNHEY and SMNVEV (reference sequence). The germline V and J ends were trimmed by 0 bases and 4 bases, with 10 bases remaining between them. In DNA form, the CDR3 reads TGTGCCAGCAGTTTATCGGCTAGCGAATACAATGAGCAGTTCTTC. It specifies CASSLSASEYNEQFF.

This chain joins TRBV7-4 and TRBJ2-5; the D is unclear. Per germline, CDR1 SGHVT and CDR2 SQSDAQ. The CDR3 covers 13 residues. The V and J ends lost 7 bases and 7 bases respectively, with 16 bases between them. DNA of the CDR3: TGTGCCAGCACCTATTGTTTCTCGGGGACCCAGTACTTC. Translating gives CASTYCFSGTQYF.

The chain combines TRBV14 with TRBJ2-5, with TRBD2 identical over 7 bases. With 1 base clipped from V and 3 bases from J, the junction kept 8 bases outside the gene matches. This CDR3 is 16 amino acids long. In germline, CDR1 is SGHDN, CDR2 FVKESK. The CDR3 region is CASSQASWGGEETQYF. In DNA, the CDR3 is TGTGCCAGCAGCCAAGCGTCGTGGGGGGGTGAAGAGACCCAGTACTTC.